A selection of T cell receptor beta chains follows, all from one sample in a study of cytomegalovirus exposure and HLA in healthy donors. Sequenced by immunoSEQ multiplex PCR; TCRdb stores in-frame clones only, minus some. The sample contains about 160,000 clones, around 78% of which appear only once. Source material: PBMCs. The source is a man aged 35-49 years in good health and CMV-seronegative. The CDR3 runs from the conserved cysteine through the conserved F or W. D genes are given only for firm matches. Size is omitted from some rows. Given values are once, few, many or a class for expanded clones.

- TRBJ1-5 - TRBV6-1 CASSETYMWAPHSNQPQHF TGTGCCAGCAGTGAAACGTATATGTGGGCACCCCATAGCAATCAGCCCCAGCATTTT
- TRBJ2-3 - TRBV9 CASSVVTSNTDTQYF TGTGCCAGCAGCGTAGTCACTAGTAACACAGATACGCAGTATTTT
TRBD1 TRBJ2-1 - TRBV27 CASSSPGGKSYNEQFF TGTGCCAGCAGTTCCCCAGGGGGCAAGTCCTACAATGAGCAGTTCTTC
- TRBJ2-6 - TRBV5-1 CASSLTASTGSGANVLTF TGCGCCAGCAGCTTGACAGCCTCCACCGGCTCTGGGGCCAACGTCCTGACTTTC
- TRBJ2-7 - TRBV4-1 CASSQEFRRGGYEQYF TGCGCCAGCAGCCAAGAGTTTAGGCGGGGCGGCTACGAGCAGTACTTC
- TRBJ1-1 once TRBV5-6 CASSLVGGSEAFF TGTGCCAGCAGCTTGGTCGGAGGGTCTGAAGCTTTCTTT
- TRBJ2-3 once TRBV2 CASSERGRGDTQYF TGTGCCAGCAGTGAAAGAGGGAGAGGAGATACGCAGTATTTT
TRBD2 TRBJ2-1 - TRBV29-1 CSVLLAESSYNEQFF TGCAGCGTCCTCCTAGCGGAGAGCTCCTACAATGAGCAGTTCTTC
- TRBJ1-1 - TRBV5-4 CASSPEDTEAFF TGTGCCAGCAGCCCGGAGGACACTGAAGCTTTCTTT
- TRBJ1-2 - TRBV19 CASSVQGNYGYTF TGTGCCAGTAGTGTACAGGGAAACTATGGCTACACCTTC
- TRBJ2-7 - TRBV5-1 CASSLVGEPGGEQYF TGCGCCAGCAGCTTGGTGGGAGAACCGGGTGGCGAGCAGTACTTC
TRBD1 TRBJ1-1 - TRBV25-1 CASSERDSLGAFF TGTGCCAGCAGTGAGCGGGACAGCCTTGGCGCTTTCTTT
TRBD2 TRBJ2-1 - TRBV6-5 CASSYAGGWEQFF TGTGCCAGCAGTTACGCCGGGGGGTGGGAGCAGTTCTTC
TRBD1 TRBJ1-5 - TRBV6-5 CASTTRDRAAQPQHF TGTGCCAGCACCACGAGAGACAGGGCGGCCCAGCCCCAGCATTTT
- TRBJ2-2 once TRBV4-1 CASSQDRGQMNTGELFF TGCGCCAGCAGCCAAGATAGGGGCCAGATGAACACCGGGGAGCTGTTTTTT
TRBD2 TRBJ2-1 - TRBV2 CASSRGGTSGLSEQFF TGTGCCAGCAGTAGGGGGGGGACTAGCGGGTTAAGTGAGCAGTTCTTC
- TRBJ1-2 - TRBV5-4 CASSLVAGQSYGYTF TGTGCCAGCAGCTTGGTGGCAGGGCAGAGCTATGGCTACACCTTC
- TRBJ2-1 - TRBV5-1 CASSLSGRGDEQFF TGCGCCAGCAGCTTGAGCGGCAGGGGTGACGAGCAGTTCTTC
TRBD1 TRBJ1-2 - TRBV6-5 CASETGVSYGYTF TGTGCCAGCGAGACAGGGGTTAGCTATGGCTACACCTTC
- TRBJ1-5 - TRBV19 CASSTGGNQPQHF TGTGCCAGTTCGACCGGGGGAAATCAGCCCCAGCATTTT
- TRBJ2-7 once TRBV19 CASSLLQGSAYEQYF TGTGCCAGTAGTCTCCTACAGGGTTCGGCCTACGAGCAGTACTTC
- TRBJ1-1 few TRBV7-2 CASSSQVNTEAFF TGTGCCAGCAGTTCACAGGTTAACACTGAAGCTTTCTTT
- TRBJ2-3 - TRBV4-2 CASSQEVRGGGSTDTQYF TGTGCCAGCAGCCAAGAGGTTCGTGGGGGCGGTAGCACAGATACGCAGTATTTT
- TRBJ2-5 - TRBV7-9 CARSPGQFEETQYF TGTGCCCGCAGCCCTGGACAGTTTGAAGAGACCCAGTACTTC
TRBD2 TRBJ2-1 - TRBV5-4 CASSLGTSGFNEQFF TGTGCCAGCAGCCTGGGGACTAGCGGGTTCAATGAGCAGTTCTTC
TRBD2 TRBJ2-3 - TRBV9 CASSVLAGSSPTDTQYF TGTGCCAGCAGCGTACTAGCGGGAAGCTCCCCCACAGATACGCAGTATTTT
- TRBJ1-4 - TRBV7-3 CASSFRGGANEKLFF TGTGCCAGCAGCTTCCGGGGGGGAGCTAATGAAAAACTGTTTTTT
- TRBJ2-2 - TRBV2 CASIPRRQNTGELFF TGTGCCAGCATCCCCCGGAGGCAGAACACCGGGGAGCTGTTTTTT
TRBD1 TRBJ2-7 few TRBV5-1 CASSLSGQGDGQYF TGCGCCAGCAGCTTGAGTGGACAGGGCGATGGGCAGTACTTC
TRBD2 TRBJ2-3 - TRBV18 CASLIGLARSTDTQYF TGTGCCAGCCTCATAGGACTAGCGAGGAGCACAGATACGCAGTATTTT
- TRBJ2-1 - TRBV5-1 CASSYLAGARNEQFF TGCGCCAGCAGCTACCTGGCAGGGGCGAGGAATGAGCAGTTCTTC
TRBD2 TRBJ2-1 - TRBV5-6 CASSWGLAGGYNEQFF TGTGCCAGCAGCTGGGGTCTAGCGGGAGGGTACAATGAGCAGTTCTTC
- TRBJ1-3 once TRBV27 CASHSLSAGNTIYF TGTGCCAGTCATTCCCTTTCTGCGGGAAACACCATATATTTT
TRBD1 TRBJ1-2 - TRBV7-2 CASSSRQGTSNYGYTF TGTGCCAGCAGCTCGCGACAGGGGACATCTAACTATGGCTACACCTTC
TRBD2 TRBJ2-2 once TRBV5-8 CARRVAGVGTGELFF TGTGCCCGCAGAGTAGCGGGAGTTGGCACCGGGGAGCTGTTTTTT
TRBD2 TRBJ2-3 - TRBV29-1 CSVERLAASTDTQYF TGCAGCGTTGAGCGACTAGCGGCTAGCACAGATACGCAGTATTTT
TRBD1 TRBJ1-3 - TRBV2 CASQQGVGNTIYF TGTGCCAGCCAACAGGGGGTTGGAAACACCATATATTTT
- TRBJ1-4 once TRBV5-1 CASSLVNPVATNEKLFF TGCGCCAGCAGCTTGGTTAATCCGGTAGCGACTAATGAAAAACTGTTTTTT
TRBD2 TRBJ2-7 once TRBV7-9 CASKGGGRPTEQYF TGTGCCAGCAAAGGCGGCGGGAGGCCCACCGAGCAGTACTTC
TRBD2 TRBJ2-2 - TRBV2 CATDLAGVGELFF TGTGCCACGGATCTAGCGGGAGTTGGGGAGCTGTTTTTT
TRBD1 TRBJ1-4 - TRBV19 CASSSSGTGLTNEKLFF TGTGCCAGTAGTAGCTCCGGGACAGGCCTTACTAATGAAAAACTGTTTTTT
- TRBJ2-5 - TRBV5-1 CASSLSGGERGTQYF TGCGCCAGCAGCTTGTCTGGAGGGGAGAGAGGGACCCAGTACTTC
TRBD1 TRBJ2-3 - TRBV19 CASSIGLGQGSTDTQYF TGTGCCAGTAGTATAGGGTTGGGACAGGGGTCCACAGATACGCAGTATTTT
- TRBJ2-7 - TRBV25-1 CASSEEILAYEQYF TGTGCCAGCAGTGAAGAGATACTAGCCTACGAGCAGTACTTC
TRBD1 TRBJ2-7 - TRBV9 CASSEGQGSEQYF TGTGCCAGCAGCGAAGGACAGGGAAGCGAGCAGTACTTC
- TRBJ2-1 - TRBV7-2 CASSLDLARTYNEQFF TGTGCCAGCAGCTTAGACCTAGCGAGGACCTACAATGAGCAGTTCTTC
- TRBJ2-1 - TRBV7-8 CASSLKRPQGRGDNEQFF TGTGCCAGCAGCTTAAAACGTCCCCAGGGGAGAGGAGACAATGAGCAGTTCTTC
- TRBJ1-5 - TRBV19 CASRNTGLISNQPQHF TGTGCCAGTAGAAATACAGGTCTTATTAGCAATCAGCCCCAGCATTTT